Sequencing of this T cell receptor beta chain was carried out in a study of T cell repertoires in aging, cancer and after chemotherapy. Overall study context: About 8.9 million TCR reads made up the full dataset. Overall study findings and caveats: Age-matched healthy donors had significantly more diverse, less clonal blood TCR repertoires than untreated cancer patients.

Concerning this clonotype itself: The antigen remains unidentified.

The template was genomic DNA from peripheral blood, not RNA. TRB rearrangements spanning V, D and J were amplified using mixed TRB-A/B primers. MiXCR, run by TCRdb on the multiplex PCR reads, gives a single entry per CDR3 protein. This sample carries about 6,700 distinct CDR3 sequences, about 50% of them seen once, and the ten largest clones take roughly 2%. There are 16 residues in the CDR3. Unmatched junction bases numbered 5, after V lost 1 base and J lost 2 bases. Germline-derived CDR1 and CDR2 are DFQATT and SNEGSKA (reference sequence). This chain joins TRBV20-1 and TRBJ2-3; 11 nucleotides match TRBD2. The clonotype was recovered from a human donor with a solid tumor. Sample: blood. The CDR3 DNA reads as TGCAGTGCTAGAGCTCCGGGACTAGCGGCCACAGATACGCAGTATTTT. This gives the protein CSARAPGLAATDTQYF.